The 20 T cell receptor beta chains below all came from one sample that was sequenced in a study of blood T cell repertoires in COVID-19. Sequencing was performed with immunoSEQ multiplex PCR; in TCRdb, only in-frame clones are kept and a portion is missing. The sample shows about 95,000 clones, around nine tenths of them seen only once. Sequenced: peripheral blood. All receptors come from a woman in her 70s with acute or convalescent COVID-19.

V gene TRBV5-4 combines with J gene TRBJ1-6; a weak D match, TRBD1 (6 bases). The CDR3 is 16 residues long. Per the germline V gene, CDR1 is SGHNT and CDR2 is YYREEE (reference sequence). V shed 0 bases and J shed 6 bases, with 13 bases lying between them. The CDR3 spells CASSLAQQGPNSPLHF. As DNA, the CDR3 is TGTGCCAGCAGCTTGGCCCAACAGGGTCCTAATTCACCCCTCCACTTT.

The chain links TRBV19 to TRBJ1-1, with a possible D match to TRBD1 (5 bases). Looked up from germline, CDR1 is LNHDA and CDR2 is SQIVND (reference sequence). V was clipped by 7 bases and J by 1 base, with 25 bases between them. The CDR3 extends over 18 amino acids. The CDR3 DNA is TGTGCCAGTACCAGATCATATCAGGGCGGAATTTCGAACACTGAAGCTTTCTTT. Its translation is CASTRSYQGGISNTEAFF.

The rearrangement uses TRBV3-1 (or the pseudogene TRBV3-2) and TRBJ1-2; D perhaps matches TRBD1 (5 bases). Trimming left V 1 base short and J 2 bases short, with 14 bases between. The CDR3 contains 16 residues. Germline loops: CDR1 LGHDT, CDR2 YNNKEL (reference sequence). Written as DNA, the CDR3 is TGTGCCAGCAGCCAAGCGGGAGGCGCAGGGAACTATGGCTACACCTTC. It translates to CASSQAGGAGNYGYTF.

The chain couples TRBV19 to TRBJ1-5; D might be TRBD1 (5 bases). Deletions cut 6 bases from V and 4 bases from J, with 13 bases between. The CDR3 has 14 amino acids. From germline, CDR1 is LNHDA and CDR2 SQIVND (reference sequence). The CDR3 loop is CASRSLRDNQPQHF. CDR3 bases: TGTGCCAGTAGATCGCTCAGGGATAATCAGCCCCAGCATTTT. Full variable domain (remainder filled in from reference TRBV19 and TRBJ1-5): DGGITQSPKYLFRKEGQNVTLSCEQNLNHDAMYWYRQDPGQGLRLIYYSQIVNDFQKGDIAEGYSVSREKKESFPLTVTSAQKNPTAFYLCASRSLRDNQPQHFGDGTRLSIL.

This rearrangement joins TRBV25-1 to TRBJ1-2, with a tentative D call TRBD1 (6 bases). Trimming took 3 bases from V and 7 from J, leaving 12 bases between them. CDR1 is MGHDK and CDR2 is SYGVNS in the germline V gene. The CDR3 has 13 residues. The CDR3 protein is CASSEAGASGYTF. DNA of the CDR3: TGTGCCAGCAGTGAGGCAGGGGCGAGTGGCTACACCTTC.

This chain joins TRBV18 and TRBJ1-5; 10 nucleotides agree with TRBD1. The CDR3 contains 17 residues. The trim removed 6 bases at V and 2 bases at J, leaving 10 bases unmatched. Germline values: CDR1 KGHSH, CDR2 LQKENI. The CDR3 nucleotides read TGTGCCAGCTCGGGGACAGGGGTGTCTGTAGGCAATCAGCCCCAGCATTTT. Translating gives CASSGTGVSVGNQPQHF.

This chain connects TRBV7-9 to TRBJ2-2; 7 nucleotides align to TRBD1. The ends lost 5 bases at V and 8 bases at J; junction bases unmatched: 11. The CDR3 runs 15 residues. CDR1 is SEHNR and CDR2 is FQNEAQ in the germline V gene (reference sequence). The CDR3 reads CASSQQGQAEGELFF. The CDR3 DNA is TGTGCCAGCAGCCAACAAGGACAGGCTGAGGGGGAGCTGTTTTTT.

The chain uses TRBV29-1 and TRBJ2-7; 10 bases fit TRBD1. This CDR3 spans 12 amino acids. Losses at the gene ends were 6 bases for V and 5 bases for J; bases not matched to a gene: 4. CDR1 SQVTM and CDR2 ANQGSEA come from the germline V gene. Here the CDR3 DNA reads TGCAGCGTAGGGACAGGGGTCCACGAGCAGTACTTC. This encodes CSVGTGVHEQYF.

The chain links TRBV6-5 to TRBJ2-2, with D possibly being TRBD1 (5 bases). The V gene lost 10 bases and the J gene lost 0 bases, with 12 bases spanning the gap. The CDR3 contains 14 residues. Per germline, CDR1 MNHEY and CDR2 SVGAGI. CDR3 loop: CAIQVATNTGELFF. CDR3 sequence (DNA): TGTGCCATACAGGTAGCAACGAACACCGGGGAGCTGTTTTTT.

The CDR3 nucleotides are TGTGCCAGCAGTTTCTATGGGCCCTACAATGAGCAGTTCTTC. Amino acids: CASSFYGPYNEQFF. The chain employs TRBV28 and TRBJ2-1, with unresolved D. Trimming removed 3 bases at V and 2 bases at J, with 8 bases between. Germline V gives CDR1 MDHEN, CDR2 SYDVKM. This CDR3 has 14 residues.

This rearrangement joins TRBV24-1 to TRBJ2-1; 7 nucleotides line up with TRBD1. The germline V gene has CDR1 KGHDR and CDR2 SFDVKD. V was pared by 2 bases and J by 8 bases, with 14 bases of the junction left unmatched. This CDR3 has 17 amino acids. In DNA, the CDR3 is TGTGCCACCAGTGATTCAGGCAGGGGGACCCATTGGGATGAGCAGTTCTTC. This gives the protein CATSDSGRGTHWDEQFF.

The gene calls are TRBV5-1 and TRBJ2-3; D call uncertain. V gave up 4 bases and J gave up 0 bases, with 9 bases separating them. Germline V lookup: CDR1 SGHRS, CDR2 YFSETQ. The CDR3 covers 14 residues. CDR3 in amino acids: CASSPQSSTDTQYF. The CDR3 DNA reads as TGCGCCAGCAGCCCGCAGTCAAGCACAGATACGCAGTATTTT. The full variable domain, completed using reference TRBV5-1 and TRBJ2-3, is KAGVTQTPRYLIKTRGQQVTLSCSPISGHRSVSWYQQTPGQGLQFLFEYFSETQRNKGNFPGRFSGRQFSNSRSEMNVSTLELGDSALYLCASSPQSSTDTQYFGPGTRLTVL.

The rearrangement links TRBV10-1 to TRBJ2-5; D uncertain. Germline CDR1 reads WNHNN; CDR2 reads SYGVQD (reference sequence). The CDR3 totals 14 residues. Trimming took 6 bases from V and 4 from J, leaving 15 bases between them. Here the CDR3 DNA reads TGCGCCAGCAGCCTAAGCCTGGTAGCAGAGACCCAGTACTTC. This codes for CASSLSLVAETQYF.

Worth noting for this clone: Other DNA sequences in this sample translate to the same CDR3. The V and J genes are TRBV3-1 (or the pseudogene TRBV3-2) and TRBJ2-5, with 9 bases that match TRBD2. V lost 2 bases to trimming and J lost 4 bases; unmatched junction nucleotides: 5. CDR3 length: 15 residues. Germline CDR1 and CDR2: LGHDT and YNNKEL (reference sequence). CDR3 residues: CASSQLLAGLETQYF. As DNA, the CDR3 is TGTGCCAGCAGCCAACTCCTAGCGGGATTAGAGACCCAGTACTTC.

The sample holds one count of this clone. The chain employs TRBV11-3 and TRBJ2-5; possible D gene TRBD2, 6 bases. Germline CDR1 and CDR2: SGHNT and YENEEA. This CDR3 has 14 residues. Trimming pared 1 base from V and 4 bases from J, leaving 10 bases between. CDR3 nucleotides: TGTGCCAGCAGCTTAGGGGGGGACGTAGAGACCCAGTACTTC. Amino acid sequence: CASSLGGDVETQYF.

This clone came up a few times. The chain has TRBV5-1 and TRBJ2-7; TRBD1 is a possible D gene (6 bases). Germline V gives CDR1 SGHRS, CDR2 YFSETQ. V was shortened by 4 bases and J by 3 bases, with 11 bases between the two germline ends. This CDR3 spans 13 amino acids. CDR3 sequence: CASSPGQDYEQYF. DNA of the CDR3: TGCGCCAGCAGCCCGGGACAAGACTACGAGCAGTACTTC.

The chain employs TRBV19 and TRBJ1-5; D is ambiguous. Per the germline V gene, CDR1 is LNHDA and CDR2 is SQIVND (reference sequence). The germline V and J ends were trimmed by 5 bases and 7 bases, with 15 bases remaining between them. The CDR3 spans 14 residues. CDR3 loop: CASSSYPSGQPQHF. CDR3 in DNA: TGTGCCAGTAGTTCCTACCCCTCGGGGCAGCCCCAGCATTTT.

The chain joins TRBV24-1 to TRBJ1-1; possibly TRBD1 for D (5 bases). Trimming stripped 0 bases from V and 1 base from J, with 20 bases between. The CDR3 spans 19 residues. CDR1 is KGHDR, CDR2 SFDVKD, per germline. The CDR3 DNA follows: TGTGCCACCAGTGATTTGTTAAGGGTTGGACATCAACAGAACACTGAAGCTTTCTTT. It translates to CATSDLLRVGHQQNTEAFF.

The rearrangement uses TRBV11-1 and TRBJ1-1; D might be TRBD1 (5 bases). The CDR3 length is 15 residues. The germline V gene has CDR1 SGHAT and CDR2 FQDESV (reference sequence). V shed 5 bases and J shed 1 base, with 14 bases lying between them. Here the CDR3 DNA reads TGTGCCAGCAGCCCGACGGACAACTGGAACACTGAAGCTTTCTTT. Residues: CASSPTDNWNTEAFF.

The chain joins TRBV11-2 to TRBJ1-4, with TRBD1 matching 11 bases. Trimming cost V 5 bases and J 0 bases; bases outside gene matches: 5. The CDR3 has 17 amino acids. Per the germline V gene, CDR1 is SGHAT and CDR2 is FQNNGV. The CDR3 region is CASSTGQGVATNEKLFF. Here the CDR3 DNA reads TGTGCCAGCAGCACGGGACAGGGGGTTGCAACTAATGAAAAACTGTTTTTT.